The 27 T cell receptor beta chains listed next were all sequenced from one sample in a study of T cell responses to AZD1222 COVID-19 vaccine. Assay: immunoSEQ multiplex PCR; the TCRdb copy retains only in-frame clones and omits some. This sample has over 100,000 clones, with more than 75% found just once. Sample: peripheral blood, taken 28 days after the second AZD1222 dose. These receptors originate from an adult who received the AZD1222 COVID-19 vaccine.

The chain uses TRBV2 and TRBJ2-6; 12 nucleotides line up with TRBD2. The CDR3 length is 17 residues. With 7 bases clipped from V and 1 base from J, the junction kept 5 bases outside the gene matches. The germline gives CDR1 SNHLY, CDR2 FYNNEI. The CDR3 nucleotides are TGTGCCAGCACCGAGACTAGCGGGGGTTCTGGGGCCAACGTCCTGACTTTC. Its protein product is CASTETSGGSGANVLTF.

The chain is built from TRBV27 and TRBJ2-1, with 7 bases identical to TRBD2. CDR1 and CDR2 (germline): MNHEY, SMNVEV (reference sequence). V was clipped by 7 bases and J by 7 bases; unmatched bases: 7. There are 13 residues in the CDR3. As DNA, the CDR3 is TGTGCCAGCACCCCCGGGGGGTTGAATGAGCAGTTCTTC. Its protein product is CASTPGGLNEQFF.

V gene TRBV6-5 combines with J gene TRBJ1-1; D call uncertain. The CDR3 runs 12 residues. The germline V and J ends were trimmed by 0 bases and 4 bases, with 3 bases remaining between them. The V gene's germline CDR1 is MNHEY and CDR2 SVGAGI. For the CDR3, the DNA is TGTGCCAGCAGTTACTCTACCACTGAAGCTTTCTTT. This gives the protein CASSYSTTEAFF.

This clone was picked up one time. The CDR3 region is CASSTGSYNSPLHF. CDR3 DNA: TGTGCCAGCAGTACAGGGAGCTATAATTCACCCCTCCACTTT. The rearrangement links TRBV6-5 to TRBJ1-6, with D possibly TRBD1 on 6 matching bases. The germline CDR1 and CDR2 sequences are MNHEY and SVGAGI. The CDR3 covers 14 residues. The V end was cut by 5 bases, the J end by 3 bases, with 8 bases between.

The V and J genes are TRBV10-3 and TRBJ2-1; D may be TRBD1 (5 bases). This CDR3 is built from 13 residues. CDR1 and CDR2 (germline): ENHRY, SYGVKD. V was clipped by 3 bases and J by 5 bases, with 8 bases between them. CDR3 sequence reads: CAISEQAHNEQFF. The CDR3 DNA is TGTGCCATCAGTGAACAGGCCCACAATGAGCAGTTCTTC.

This chain links TRBV12-3 or TRBV12-4 with TRBJ2-3; maybe TRBD2 (5 bases). The CDR3 totals 12 residues. V was shortened by 7 bases and J by 3 bases, with 8 bases between the two germline ends. CDR3 protein: CASKRGTDTQYF. CDR3 DNA: TGTGCCAGCAAACGGGGAACAGATACGCAGTATTTT.

The chain combines TRBV24-1 with TRBJ1-2; D is unclear. Germline V CDR1 and CDR2: KGHDR, SFDVKD. The ends were cut back, 0 bases at V and 5 bases at J, with 9 bases in the middle. This CDR3 contains 14 residues. This CDR3 is CATSDLTYGYGYTF. The CDR3 nucleotides read TGTGCCACCAGTGATTTGACGTACGGGTATGGCTACACCTTC.

V gene TRBV19 combines with J gene TRBJ1-5, with a weak D call TRBD1 (6 bases). This CDR3 spans 15 amino acids. Germline V gene sequence: CDR1 LNHDA, CDR2 SQIVND (reference sequence). Trimming pared 5 bases from V and 7 bases from J, leaving 18 bases between. CDR3 in amino acids: CASSQTEGGRQPQHF. The CDR3 DNA reads TGTGCCAGTAGTCAGACAGAGGGGGGGAGACAGCCCCAGCATTTT. Variable domain in full (rest from reference TRBV19 and TRBJ1-5): DGGITQSPKYLFRKEGQNVTLSCEQNLNHDAMYWYRQDPGQGLRLIYYSQIVNDFQKGDIAEGYSVSREKKESFPLTVTSAQKNPTAFYLCASSQTEGGRQPQHFGDGTRLSIL.

J is TRBJ1-1 and V is TRBV5-1; 8 nucleotides line up with TRBD1. J gave up 1 base and V 4 bases, and 3 bases lay outside the gene matches. This CDR3 is built from 14 residues. Germline CDR1 and CDR2: SGHRS and YFSETQ. The CDR3: CASSGGQGNTEAFF. The CDR3 nucleotides read TGCGCCAGCAGCGGAGGACAGGGGAACACTGAAGCTTTCTTT.

The chain uses TRBV11-2 and TRBJ1-4; D not resolved. This CDR3 has 16 residues. Trimming removed 0 bases at V and 3 bases at J, with 11 bases between. The V gene's germline CDR1 is SGHAT and CDR2 FQNNGV. CDR3 in DNA: TGTGCCAGCAGCTTAGAGATCCGGGTGGCTAATGAAAAACTGTTTTTT. It is translated as CASSLEIRVANEKLFF. The full variable domain, with the rest looked up from reference TRBV11-2 and TRBJ1-4, is EAGVAQSPRYKIIEKRQSVAFWCNPISGHATLYWYQQILGQGPKLLIQFQNNGVVDDSQLPKDRFSAERLKGVDSTLKIQPAKLEDSAVYLCASSLEIRVANEKLFFGSGTQLSVL.

The genes are TRBV6-2 or TRBV6-3 and TRBJ1-2; TRBD1 aligns across 12 bases. Per the germline V gene, CDR1 is MNHEY and CDR2 is SVGEGT. With V trimmed by 0 bases and J by 4 bases, 9 bases remained unmatched. This CDR3 is built from 18 residues. The CDR3 DNA reads as TGTGCCAGCAGTTACTCGGGACAGGGGGCAGCCCTATTCTATGGCTACACCTTC. Protein: CASSYSGQGAALFYGYTF.

The genes are TRBV27 and TRBJ1-6, with no clear D. Germline assignment: CDR1 MNHEY and CDR2 SMNVEV (reference sequence). This CDR3 region has 15 residues. The ends were cut back, 4 bases at V and 4 bases at J, with 11 bases in the middle. The CDR3: CASSSPGSYNSPLHF. DNA for the CDR3: TGTGCCAGCAGTTCCCCTGGTTCTTATAATTCACCCCTCCACTTT.

V is TRBV7-2 and J is TRBJ2-1; 8 bases are shared with TRBD2. The CDR3 consists of 16 residues. In germline, CDR1 is SGHTA, CDR2 FQGNSA. V shed 5 bases and J 5 bases; nucleotides not matched to a gene: 11. This CDR3 is CASSPSSGATNNEQFF. CDR3 nucleotide sequence: TGTGCCAGCAGCCCTAGTAGCGGGGCTACAAACAATGAGCAGTTCTTC.

Concerning this clone: An end of the junction differs from the germline gene, which may be a read error. The gene calls are TRBV6-2 or TRBV6-3 and TRBJ1-5; a possible D gene is TRBD1 (5 bases). The CDR3 length is 17 residues. Germline V gene lookup returns CDR1 MNHEY and CDR2 SVGEGT. The CDR3 sequence is CASRYGAFEASNQPQHF. The CDR3 nucleotides are TGTGCCAGCCGTTATGGGGCCTTCGAGGCTAGCAATCAGCCCCAGCATTTT.

The count of this clone is one. The chain has TRBV4-3 and TRBJ2-1; 7 bases agree with TRBD2. V gave up 3 bases and J gave up 10 bases; unmatched junction bases: 9. CDR1 is LGHNA, CDR2 YSLEER, per germline. This CDR3 region has 14 residues. CDR3 in DNA: TGCGCCAGCAGCCACCTGACTAGCCCCATGGAGCAGTTCTTC. As protein: CASSHLTSPMEQFF.

The rearrangement links TRBV25-1 to TRBJ2-2, with D perhaps being TRBD1 or TRBD2 (7 bases each). Trimming removed 8 bases from V and 4 bases from J, with 14 bases in between. Germline values: CDR1 MGHDK, CDR2 SYGVNS. CDR3 length: 14 amino acids. The CDR3 nucleotides read TGTGCCAGCGGGAGGGGGCCATTCACCGGGGAGCTGTTTTTT. Protein sequence: CASGRGPFTGELFF.

In this sample, this clone turned up once. The chain uses TRBV27 and TRBJ1-2, with 9 bases matching TRBD1. The CDR3 contains 15 residues. After removal of 2 bases from V and 6 bases from J, the junction contained 7 bases not matched to a gene. Looked up from germline, CDR1 is MNHEY and CDR2 is SMNVEV (reference sequence). Here the CDR3 reads CASSLGTGLGNGYTF. CDR3 sequence (DNA): TGTGCCAGCAGTTTAGGGACAGGGCTAGGGAATGGCTACACCTTC.

J is TRBJ1-1 and V is TRBV13; 11 bases line up with TRBD1. J lost 4 bases, V lost 5 bases, and 6 bases had no gene match. The CDR3 is 15 amino acids. Germline V gene data show CDR1 as PRHDT and CDR2 as FYEKMQ (reference sequence). The CDR3 loop is CASSPPGTGGTEAFF. CDR3 nucleotide sequence: TGTGCCAGCAGCCCTCCCGGGACAGGGGGCACTGAAGCTTTCTTT.

The V and J genes are TRBV21-1 and TRBJ1-1; the table's D call of TRBD1 was not tested on the DNA. TRBV21-1 counts as a pseudogene. CDR3 length equals 16 residues. CDR3 DNA: TGTGCCAGCAGCTCCACAGGGGTCTTAACGTACACTGAAGCTTTCTTT. Its protein product is CASSSTGVLTYTEAFF.

The gene calls are TRBV4-3 and TRBJ2-1; D tentatively fits TRBD1 or TRBD2 (5 bases each). Germline CDR1 LGHNA, CDR2 YSLEER. V was clipped by 0 bases and J by 5 bases, with 8 bases between them. The CDR3 runs 14 residues. The CDR3 protein is CASSQEGVDNEQFF. CDR3 bases: TGCGCCAGCAGCCAAGAGGGGGTCGACAATGAGCAGTTCTTC.

This clone was detected only once. The V gene is TRBV5-4, the J gene TRBJ2-7, with TRBD2 identical over 10 bases. Germline CDR1 SGHNT, CDR2 YYREEE (reference sequence). V shed 0 bases and J 6 bases; nucleotides not matched to a gene: 9. The CDR3 contains 16 residues. The DNA of the CDR3 is TGTGCCAGCAGCTTGGGTCTTTCTAGCGGGAGTCGCGAGCAGTACTTC. This encodes CASSLGLSSGSREQYF. The entire variable domain, with the rest obtained from reference TRBV5-4 and TRBJ2-7, is as follows: ETGVTQSPTHLIKTRGQQVTLRCSSQSGHNTVSWYQQALGQGPQFIFQYYREEENGRGNFPPRFSGLQFPNYSSELNVNALELDDSALYLCASSLGLSSGSREQYFGPGTRLTVT.

V and J are TRBV9 and TRBJ2-7, with D perhaps TRBD2 (6 bases). Trimming shortened V by 0 bases and J by 2 bases, and 12 bases separated the two germline ends. This CDR3 is built from 15 residues. The germline V gene has CDR1 SGDLS and CDR2 YYNGEE. The DNA of the CDR3 is TGTGCCAGCAGCGTAGGAGGTAGCGGTGCCTACGAGCAGTACTTC. Its translation: CASSVGGSGAYEQYF.

The CDR3 spells CASSEASGLREKLFF. The CDR3 coding sequence is TGTGCCAGCAGTGAAGCTTCGGGGCTGCGGGAAAAACTGTTTTTT. This rearrangement joins TRBV6-1 to TRBJ1-4; D perhaps matches TRBD1 (5 bases). Germline CDR1 and CDR2: MNHNS and SASEGT. The CDR3 is 15 residues long. V dropped 0 bases and J dropped 8 bases, with 13 bases sitting between them.

The chain couples TRBV5-1 to TRBJ2-7; perhaps TRBD1 as D (5 bases). The germline V gene has CDR1 SGHRS and CDR2 YFSETQ. This CDR3 spans 14 amino acids. With 2 bases removed from V and 4 bases from J, the gap between germline ends came to 13 bases. The CDR3 region is CASSFRAPKYEQYF. In nucleotides, the CDR3 is TGCGCCAGCAGCTTCAGGGCCCCGAAGTACGAGCAGTACTTC.

The rearrangement uses TRBV2 and TRBJ1-1; the D is unclear. V was shortened by 6 bases and J by 3 bases, with 14 bases between the two germline ends. The CDR3 consists of 14 residues. The V gene's germline CDR1 is SNHLY and CDR2 FYNNEI. The DNA for the CDR3 is TGTGCCAGCAGACGTAGGACTGATGACACTGAAGCTTTCTTT. Translation gives CASRRRTDDTEAFF. Based on the CDR3 plus reference TRBV2 and TRBJ1-1, the full variable domain is EPEVTQTPSHQVTQMGQEVILRCVPISNHLYFYWYRQILGQKVEFLVSFYNNEISEKSEIFDDQFSVERPDGSNFTLKIRSTKLEDSAMYFCASRRRTDDTEAFFGQGTRLTVV.

The J gene is TRBJ2-7, the V gene TRBV5-6; D gene uncertain. Trimming removed 5 bases at V and 4 bases at J, with 13 bases between. CDR1 and CDR2 (germline): SGHDT, YYEEEE. The length of the CDR3 is 13 residues. The CDR3 sequence: CASSLPDQYEQYF. The CDR3 DNA follows: TGTGCCAGCAGTCTTCCGGACCAATACGAGCAGTACTTC. Drawing the rest from reference TRBV5-6 and TRBJ2-7, the complete variable domain is DAGVTQSPTHLIKTRGQQVTLRCSPKSGHDTVSWYQQALGQGPQFIFQYYEEEERQRGNFPDRFSGHQFPNYSSELNVNALLLGDSALYLCASSLPDQYEQYFGPGTRLTVT.

V and J are TRBV3-1 (or the pseudogene TRBV3-2) and TRBJ1-4; D remains ambiguous. Germline assignment: CDR1 LGHDT and CDR2 YNNKEL (reference sequence). The length of the CDR3 is 14 residues. V was pared by 5 bases and J by 0 bases, with 7 bases between. CDR3 residues: CASSGEATNEKLFF. The CDR3 DNA reads TGTGCCAGCAGCGGAGAGGCAACTAATGAAAAACTGTTTTTT.